This TCR beta chain was captured in a study of T cells in Graves' hyperthyroidism and ophthalmopathy. Findings and limits, study-wide: Progression to ophthalmopathy was predicted a median of roughly 6.6 months early.

The CDR3 totals 12 residues. From germline, CDR1 is MRHNA and CDR2 SNTAGT. V was trimmed by 6 bases and J by 4 bases, leaving 9 bases between them. Hyperthyroidism was newly diagnosed in patients aged 18 to 65 (duration under 2 months). RNA transcripts yielded amplified TCR beta CDR3 regions. HTBI primers were the set used in a first-round RT-PCR of the TCR CDR3. TCRdb independently ran MiXCR on the multiplex PCR reads; one entry per CDR3 protein. Among 600,000 or so distinct CDR3 sequences listed, 46% were seen once. As regards this clonotype: Its antigen is undetermined.

The gene calls are TRBV6-4 and TRBJ1-1; D is possibly TRBD1 (5 bases). Sequenced: peripheral blood or thyroid tissue (not recorded which). The source of this sequence is a woman between 18 and 29 years old with Graves' hyperthyroidism. The CDR3 region is CASRAGTTEAFF. DNA of the CDR3: TGTGCCAGCAGGGCAGGGACCACTGAAGCTTTCTTT.